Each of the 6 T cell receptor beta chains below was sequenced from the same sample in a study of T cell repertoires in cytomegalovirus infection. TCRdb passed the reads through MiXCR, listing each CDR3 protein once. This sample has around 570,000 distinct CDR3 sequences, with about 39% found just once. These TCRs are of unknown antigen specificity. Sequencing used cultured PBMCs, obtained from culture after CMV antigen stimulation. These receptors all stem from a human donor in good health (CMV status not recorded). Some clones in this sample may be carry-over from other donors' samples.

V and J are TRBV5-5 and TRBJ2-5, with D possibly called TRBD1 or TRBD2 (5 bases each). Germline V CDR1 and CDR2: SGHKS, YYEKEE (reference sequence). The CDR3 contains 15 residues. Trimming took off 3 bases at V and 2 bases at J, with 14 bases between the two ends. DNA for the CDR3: TGTGCCAGCAGCTGGGGACGGAATTTTCAAGAGACCCAGTACTTC. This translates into CASSWGRNFQETQYF.

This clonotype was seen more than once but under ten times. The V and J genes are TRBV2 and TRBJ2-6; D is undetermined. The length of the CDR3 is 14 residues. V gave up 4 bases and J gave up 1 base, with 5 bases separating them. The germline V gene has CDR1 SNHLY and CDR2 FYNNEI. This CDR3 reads CASSGESGANVLTF. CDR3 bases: TGTGCCAGCAGTGGTGAATCTGGGGCCAACGTCCTGACTTTC.

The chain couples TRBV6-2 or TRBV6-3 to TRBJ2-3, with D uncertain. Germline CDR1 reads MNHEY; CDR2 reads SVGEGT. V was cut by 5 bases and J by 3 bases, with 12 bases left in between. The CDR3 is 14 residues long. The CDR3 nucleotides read TGTGCCAGCAGTACGGAGAAAGGAACAGATACGCAGTATTTT. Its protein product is CASSTEKGTDTQYF.

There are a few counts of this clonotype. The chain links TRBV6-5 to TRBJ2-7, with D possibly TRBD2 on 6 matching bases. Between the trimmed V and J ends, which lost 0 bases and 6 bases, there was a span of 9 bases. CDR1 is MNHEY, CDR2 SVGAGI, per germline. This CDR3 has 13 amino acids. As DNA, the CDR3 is TGTGCCAGCAGTTACTCGGAGGGGAGCGAGCAGTACTTC. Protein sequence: CASSYSEGSEQYF.

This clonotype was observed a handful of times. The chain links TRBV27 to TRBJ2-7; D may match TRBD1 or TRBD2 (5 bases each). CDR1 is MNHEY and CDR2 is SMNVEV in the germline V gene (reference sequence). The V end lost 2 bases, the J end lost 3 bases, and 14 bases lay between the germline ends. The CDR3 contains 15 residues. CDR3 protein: CASSLMHRGSYEQYF. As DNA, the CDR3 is TGTGCCAGCAGTTTAATGCACCGGGGCAGCTACGAGCAGTACTTC.

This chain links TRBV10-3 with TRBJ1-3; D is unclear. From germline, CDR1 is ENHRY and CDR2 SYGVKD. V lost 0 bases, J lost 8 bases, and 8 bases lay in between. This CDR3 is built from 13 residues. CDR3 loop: CAISESGEDTIYF. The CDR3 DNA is TGTGCCATCAGTGAGTCCGGCGAGGACACCATATATTTT.